Listed below are T cell receptor beta chains from one sample, sequenced in a study of cytomegalovirus exposure and HLA in healthy donors. Sequencing used immunoSEQ multiplex PCR; TCRdb keeps in-frame clones, though not all of them. The table has more than 130,000 clones, 60% to 85% seen once. Input material: PBMCs. All receptors come from a man aged 18 to 35 in good health and CMV-seronegative. Each CDR3 is given with its conserved first and last residue. A D gene is named only where the DNA matches it firmly. Clone sizes are given selectively: once, few, many, or a class where the clone is expanded.

v_gene	len	d_gene	abundance	j_gene	CDR3nt	CDR3aa
TRBV5-1	17	TRBD1	.	TRBJ2-5	TGCGCCAGCAGCATCAGACAGGGTTTGGGGAACGGAGAGACCCAGTACTTC	CASSIRQGLGNGETQYF
TRBV5-6	15	TRBD2	.	TRBJ2-7	TGTGCCAGCAGCCCGGGGGGGATCGGCTCCTACGAGCAGTACTTC	CASSPGGIGSYEQYF
TRBV7-9	18	TRBD2	.	TRBJ2-7	TGTGCCAGCAGCTTAGAGGCGGGACTACAATTTTTTCTACACGAGCAGTACTTC	CASSLEAGLQFFLHEQYF
TRBV5-8	18	TRBD1	.	TRBJ2-7	TGTGCCAGCAGCTTGGTGGGACAGGGCCGCGTTTGGACCTACGAGCAGTACTTC	CASSLVGQGRVWTYEQYF
TRBV2	12	.	.	TRBJ2-7	TGTGCCTTAAGACAGGCCACCTACGAGCAGTACTTC	CALRQATYEQYF
TRBV6-6	12	.	.	TRBJ1-3	TGTGCCAGCAGTCCGGGGGGTAGAACCATATATTTT	CASSPGGRTIYF
TRBV5-1	15	TRBD2	.	TRBJ2-3	TGCGCCAGCAGCGTGGGACTACCTAGCACAGATACGCAGTATTTT	CASSVGLPSTDTQYF
TRBV6-1	17	.	few	TRBJ2-2	TGTGCCAGCAGTGGACAGGGGAGGGGAACGAACACCGGGGAGCTGTTTTTT	CASSGQGRGTNTGELFF
TRBV6-6	14	TRBD1	.	TRBJ1-2	TGTGCCAGCAGTTACGTCGCGACAGGGGGAGGCTACACCTTC	CASSYVATGGGYTF
TRBV18	16	TRBD1	.	TRBJ1-2	TGTGCCAGCTCACCACGCCCCGGGACAGGGGACTATGGCTACACCTTC	CASSPRPGTGDYGYTF
TRBV12-5	15	.	.	TRBJ1-1	TGTGCTAGTGGTTTGGGCTTACAGGGTGGGACTGAAGCTTTCTTT	CASGLGLQGGTEAFF
TRBV19	13	.	.	TRBJ2-7	TGTGCCAGTAGTATTGGGGGGACCTACGAGCAGTACTTC	CASSIGGTYEQYF
TRBV15	19	TRBD1	.	TRBJ2-6	TGTGCCACCAGCAGAGGGTTGGGACAGGGCCTTACCGGGGCCAACGTCCTGACTTTC	CATSRGLGQGLTGANVLTF
TRBV6-4	15	TRBD2	few	TRBJ2-1	TGTGCCAGCAGTGACTCTAGCGGGAGCTACAATGAGCAGTTCTTC	CASSDSSGSYNEQFF
TRBV5-8	17	.	few	TRBJ1-1	TGTGCCAGCAGCGTGATTCGGGGGGCTGGGTACGGCACTGAAGCTTTCTTT	CASSVIRGAGYGTEAFF
TRBV7-9	14	TRBD2	once	TRBJ2-1	TGTGCCAGCAGCCCTAGCGGGAGGGCAAATGAGCAGTTCTTC	CASSPSGRANEQFF
TRBV18	14	.	once	TRBJ1-2	TGTGCCAGCTCACCATTAAGGGAGAACTATGGCTACACCTTC	CASSPLRENYGYTF
TRBV9	15	.	.	TRBJ1-4	TGTGCCAGCAGCGTAGAAGCTTTGGGGGGTGAAAAACTGTTTTTT	CASSVEALGGEKLFF
TRBV6-1	15	TRBD1	.	TRBJ2-2	TGTGCCAGCAGTTTGGGGACAGGGGACACCGGGGAGCTGTTTTTT	CASSLGTGDTGELFF
TRBV5-8	15	TRBD1	few	TRBJ1-4	TGTGCCAGCAGCTTGGAGACAGGGGGCGTGGAAAAACTGTTTTTT	CASSLETGGVEKLFF
TRBV30	14	.	once	TRBJ1-2	TGTGCCTCGCCCTTCCCAGGGTTCATCTATGGCTACACCTTC	CASPFPGFIYGYTF
TRBV6-6	13	.	.	TRBJ2-7	TGTGCCAGCAGTTACCAGTCAGGGGCCGAGCAGTACTTC	CASSYQSGAEQYF
TRBV5-1	15	TRBD1	.	TRBJ1-4	TGCGCCAGCAGATATACAGGGGGCACTAATGAAAAACTGTTTTTT	CASRYTGGTNEKLFF
TRBV6-6	15	TRBD1	.	TRBJ2-7	TGTGCCAGCAGTCAAACCACAGGGGGCTCCTACGAGCAGTACTTC	CASSQTTGGSYEQYF
TRBV5-1	16	TRBD1	few	TRBJ1-2	TGCGCCAGCAGCTTGGCCCAATGGACAGGCGGGGACGGCTACACCTTC	CASSLAQWTGGDGYTF
TRBV7-3	14	TRBD2	few	TRBJ2-1	TGTGCCAGCAGCTTTGGACTAGCGGGGAATGAGCAGTTCTTC	CASSFGLAGNEQFF
TRBV5-4	17	.	.	TRBJ2-5	TGTGCCAGCAGCCCTGTCGGGCAGGAAGGGGTCCAAGAGACCCAGTACTTC	CASSPVGQEGVQETQYF
TRBV19	12	.	.	TRBJ1-5	TGTGCCAGTAGTACCCTCAGTCAGCCCCAGCATTTT	CASSTLSQPQHF
TRBV6-1	15	.	few	TRBJ1-3	TGTGCCAGCGAAAGGACCTGGACTTCTGGAAACACCATATATTTT	CASERTWTSGNTIYF
TRBV27	15	.	.	TRBJ2-7	TGTGCCAGCAGTAGAGAACCCAGGGGCATGTACGAGCAGTACTTC	CASSREPRGMYEQYF
TRBV7-2	15	.	few	TRBJ1-5	TGTGCCAGCAGGCCCGAGCCGCCGCAAAATCAGCCCCAGCATTTT	CASRPEPPQNQPQHF
TRBV7-9	15	.	.	TRBJ1-1	TGTGCCAGCAGCTTAGCTTCAGAGGGGAACACTGAAGCTTTCTTT	CASSLASEGNTEAFF
TRBV19	14	.	.	TRBJ1-6	TGTGCCAGTAGTTACAGCTCCTATAATTCACCCCTCCACTTT	CASSYSSYNSPLHF
TRBV28	15	TRBD2	few	TRBJ2-7	TGTGCCAGCAGTCCCATAGCGGGCAGCTCCTACGAGCAGTACTTC	CASSPIAGSSYEQYF
TRBV2	16	.	.	TRBJ2-3	TGTGCCAGCAGTGAGTCAGCAGAAAGTGCGGGAGATACGCAGTATTTT	CASSESAESAGDTQYF
TRBV27	15	TRBD1	.	TRBJ1-2	TGTGCCAGCAGCCGGGACAGGGGATTGGGCTATGGCTACACCTTC	CASSRDRGLGYGYTF
TRBV10-1	15	.	few	TRBJ1-6	TGCGCCAGCAGTGAGTCGACCACGCCGGGTTCACCCCTCCACTTT	CASSESTTPGSPLHF
TRBV7-8	16	TRBD1	few	TRBJ2-7	TGTGCCAGCAGCCCCCGGTCCAGGGGGCCTGACTACGAGCAGTACTTC	CASSPRSRGPDYEQYF
TRBV9	15	TRBD1	.	TRBJ1-1	TGTGCCAGCAGCGTAGGCCCACAGGGGGCCGCAGTAGCTTTCTTT	CASSVGPQGAAVAFF
TRBV7-9	15	.	.	TRBJ1-1	TGTGCCAGCAGCTTCCAAACAGGGATAAACACTGAAGCTTTCTTT	CASSFQTGINTEAFF
TRBV19	15	.	.	TRBJ1-5	TGTGCCAGTAGTCCCGGGAGCGGTGGCAATCAGCCCCAGCATTTT	CASSPGSGGNQPQHF
TRBV19	14	TRBD2	.	TRBJ2-2	TGTGCCGCTTACTCAGCGGGAGAAACCGGGGAGCTGTTTTTT	CAAYSAGETGELFF
TRBV19	17	.	.	TRBJ2-6	TGTGCCAGTTCCCCGGACACGGTGCTCTCTGGGGCCAACGTCCTGACTTTC	CASSPDTVLSGANVLTF
TRBV30	14	TRBD1	.	TRBJ2-7	TGTGCCTGGAGTGGGACAGGGGGAATCTACGAGCAGTACTTC	CAWSGTGGIYEQYF
TRBV28	15	TRBD2	.	TRBJ2-1	TGTGCCAGCAGTCGGAGGGGGACTAGGTACAATGAGCAGTTCTTC	CASSRRGTRYNEQFF
TRBV4-2	14	.	.	TRBJ2-5	TGTGCCAGCAGCCAAGAGACTAGACCAGAGACCCAGTACTTC	CASSQETRPETQYF
TRBV6-1	16	.	.	TRBJ2-7	TGTGCCAGCAGTGAAGCTGGCAGGGGCATTCGCTACGAGCAGTACTTC	CASSEAGRGIRYEQYF
TRBV28	13	TRBD1	.	TRBJ2-7	TGTGCCAGCCCAAGCAGGGACAGAGGCGAGCAGTACTTC	CASPSRDRGEQYF
TRBV9	15	.	.	TRBJ2-1	TGTGCCAGCAGCGTAGCAGGGAAGGACTACAATGAGCAGTTCTTC	CASSVAGKDYNEQFF
TRBV4-1	16	TRBD2	.	TRBJ2-3	TGCGCCAGCAGCCAAGGTAGCGGGAGAAGCACAGATACGCAGTATTTT	CASSQGSGRSTDTQYF
TRBV30	15	.	.	TRBJ1-2	TGTGCCTGGAGGGGAGGTGGCGCCGCTAACTATGGCTACACCTTC	CAWRGGGAANYGYTF
TRBV7-2	14	TRBD1	.	TRBJ2-7	TGTGCCAGCAGCACCCAGGGGGCGGGTTACGAGCAGTACTTC	CASSTQGAGYEQYF
TRBV7-6	15	TRBD1	.	TRBJ1-4	TGTGCCAGCAGCCCCACGACAGGGGTCGGTGAAAAACTGTTTTTT	CASSPTTGVGEKLFF
TRBV5-1	16	TRBD2	.	TRBJ2-2	TGCGCCAGCAAATCACTAGCGTTCGGTAACACCGGGGAGCTGTTTTTT	CASKSLAFGNTGELFF
TRBV27	16	TRBD2	.	TRBJ2-7	TGTGCCAGCAGTTCCAGGACTAGCGGGAACCCCTACGAGCAGTACTTC	CASSSRTSGNPYEQYF
TRBV2	13	.	.	TRBJ2-1	TGTGCCAGCGGAATACAGGGTGGCAATGAGCAGTTCTTC	CASGIQGGNEQFF
TRBV30	14	TRBD1	few	TRBJ2-5	TGTGCCTGGAGTGCGGGACAGGGGAGAAAGACCCAGTACTTC	CAWSAGQGRKTQYF
TRBV5-6	14	.	.	TRBJ1-2	TGTGCCAGCAGCTTCTCCGAGGGCGTCTATGGCTACACCTTC	CASSFSEGVYGYTF
TRBV27	14	.	.	TRBJ2-3	TGTGCCAGCAGTTTCGGCGGGGGCACAGATACGCAGTATTTT	CASSFGGGTDTQYF
TRBV27	14	TRBD1	.	TRBJ2-7	TGTGCCAGCAGGCGGGACAGGGTGTCCTACGAGCAGTACTTC	CASRRDRVSYEQYF